The rows below give T cell receptor beta chains drawn from one sample of a study of human T cells and chemical hapten exposure. TCRdb reprocessed the RACE reads via MiXCR and lists one record per CDR3 protein. The table includes roughly 250,000 distinct CDR3 sequences, around 9.3% detected once. Sequencing was performed on whole blood, taken in connection with sensitization to the hapten diphenylcyclopropenone (DPC). The receptors stem from a woman in her 40s with alopecia areata. Some clones in this sample may be carry-over from other donors' samples. The CDR3 runs from the conserved cysteine through the conserved F or W. A D gene is named only where the DNA matches it firmly. Clone size appears in some rows only: once, few, many, or a class for an expanded clone.

cdr3_nt	cdr3_aa	d_call	v_call	clone_size	j_call
TGTGCCAGCAGTGGGCCCGGACAGGGCTACAATGAGCAGTTCTTC	CASSGPGQGYNEQFF	TRBD1	TRBV28	few	TRBJ2-1
TGTGCCAGCAGTTCCAGGGGGGCGCCGGGTCAGCCCCAGCATTTT	CASSSRGAPGQPQHF	TRBD1	TRBV28	many	TRBJ1-5
TGTGCCAGCAGCCATGCGGGAGGGCCCGAGCAGTACTTC	CASSHAGGPEQYF	TRBD2	TRBV3-1	many	TRBJ2-7
TGCAGCGTTGAGAGCTCTGGAAACACCATATATTTT	CSVESSGNTIYF	.	TRBV29-1	.	TRBJ1-3
TGTGCCAGCAGCCAAGATGACACCGGGGAGCTGTTTTTT	CASSQDDTGELFF	.	TRBV3-1	many	TRBJ2-2
TGCAGTGCTAGTGAACACCGAATTTCCTATGGCTACACCTTC	CSASEHRISYGYTF	.	TRBV20-1	few	TRBJ1-2
TGCAGTGCCCAGCGTTTAGGTTCTGGGGCCAACGTCCTGACTTTC	CSAQRLGSGANVLTF	.	TRBV20-1	.	TRBJ2-6
TGTGCCATCAGCGAGCGGCGAAACAATGAGCAGTTCTTC	CAISERRNNEQFF	.	TRBV10-3	.	TRBJ2-1
TGCGCCAGCAGCTTGGAGGCACTTAATTCACCCCTCCACTTT	CASSLEALNSPLHF	.	TRBV5-1	few	TRBJ1-6
TGCGCCAGCAGCCAAGATGAGAGCAGGGGGCGGGAGACCCAGTACTTC	CASSQDESRGRETQYF	TRBD1	TRBV4-1	many	TRBJ2-5
TGTGCCAGCAGTCCCGGGACAGGGCACTATGGCTACACCTTC	CASSPGTGHYGYTF	TRBD1	TRBV12-3/TRBV12-4	.	TRBJ1-2
TGCGCCAGCAGTGTGACGGCGGGACTACCTAATACGCAGTATTTT	CASSVTAGLPNTQYF	TRBD2	TRBV10-2	.	TRBJ2-3
TGCAGTGCTAGAGTCGCTACTAGCGGCTCCTACAATGAGCAGTTCTTC	CSARVATSGSYNEQFF	TRBD2	TRBV20-1	few	TRBJ2-1
TGTGCCAGCAGCCAAGATGAAGGGCTAGCGGGAGGGGAGCAGTACTTC	CASSQDEGLAGGEQYF	TRBD2	TRBV4-2	.	TRBJ2-7
TGCAGTGCTAACGGGGGTGGCGGCGCGAACACCGGGGAGCTGTTTTTT	CSANGGGGANTGELFF	.	TRBV20-1	.	TRBJ2-2
TGTGCCAGCAGTTTATCCGGGATCGATCGACAGGGCCGTGAAGCTTTCTTT	CASSLSGIDRQGREAFF	TRBD1	TRBV27	.	TRBJ1-1
TGTGCCAGCAGTTGGGGCCTGACAAACACCGGGGAGCTGTTTTTT	CASSWGLTNTGELFF	.	TRBV12-3/TRBV12-4	.	TRBJ2-2
TGTGCCAGCAGCCAAGGTGTAGCGAGTCAAGAGACCCAGTACTTC	CASSQGVASQETQYF	.	TRBV3-1	few	TRBJ2-5
TGTGCCAGCAGTCTCCCGGCGGGTGAGCAGTTCTTC	CASSLPAGEQFF	.	TRBV28	many	TRBJ2-1
TGTGCCAGCAGTTTAATCCGGGGGGCCGGGGAGCTGTTTTTT	CASSLIRGAGELFF	TRBD2	TRBV28	few	TRBJ2-2
TGTGCCAGCAGCCCTACTTCCTACGAGCAGTACTTC	CASSPTSYEQYF	.	TRBV3-1	many	TRBJ2-7
TGTGCCAGCAGCTTAGTGACTAGCGGGAGGGCCGGTGAGACCCAGTACTTC	CASSLVTSGRAGETQYF	TRBD2	TRBV7-2	.	TRBJ2-5
TGCGCCAGCAGCTTAGGCGGGAGGGCCCCTGAGCAGTTCTTC	CASSLGGRAPEQFF	TRBD2	TRBV5-1	.	TRBJ2-1
TGTGCCAGCAGCCTAGGACAGGGGATAAGTAATGAAAAACTGTTTTTT	CASSLGQGISNEKLFF	TRBD1	TRBV7-2	.	TRBJ1-4
TGTGCCAGCAGTCAACAGGGTTTCAAAACTGAAGCTTTCTTT	CASSQQGFKTEAFF	.	TRBV6-1	many	TRBJ1-1
TGTGCCAGCAGTCAAGCGGGGGGAACCCAGCATTTT	CASSQAGGTQHF	.	TRBV12-3/TRBV12-4	few	TRBJ1-5
TGCAGCGTTGAAGGCAGGGTAAGGACTGAAGCTTTCTTT	CSVEGRVRTEAFF	.	TRBV29-1	many	TRBJ1-1
TGCAGTGCTAGGGACACGGGGGGTGATGAAAAACTGTTTTTT	CSARDTGGDEKLFF	.	TRBV20-1	.	TRBJ1-4
TGTGCCAGCAGCAGACCCGGGACTAGGGCCTACGAGCAGTACTTC	CASSRPGTRAYEQYF	TRBD2	TRBV11-1	few	TRBJ2-7
TGCGCCAGCAGCCATGGCCCGTCCCGGGAGACCCAGTACTTC	CASSHGPSRETQYF	.	TRBV4-3	many	TRBJ2-5
TGTGCCAGCAGCCGAATAAGCGGGAGGGGGGATGAGCAGTTCTTC	CASSRISGRGDEQFF	TRBD2	TRBV27	.	TRBJ2-1
TGTGCCAGCAGTTACCAAGGACAGGGACGAGGTCAGCCCCAGCATTTT	CASSYQGQGRGQPQHF	TRBD1	TRBV6-2/TRBV6-3	.	TRBJ1-5
TGTGCCAGCAGCCAAGATCACGGAGGGTCGTCCTACAATGAGCAGTTCTTC	CASSQDHGGSSYNEQFF	.	TRBV4-2	.	TRBJ2-1
TGCGCCAGCAGCCCCGGCCAGCGTGAGAATGAGCAGTTCTTC	CASSPGQRENEQFF	.	TRBV5-1	few	TRBJ2-1
TGTGCCAGCAGCTTACTAGCGGGAGATAACAATGAGCAGTTCTTC	CASSLLAGDNNEQFF	TRBD2	TRBV11-1	.	TRBJ2-1
TGCAGCGTGAATCACGATCCCAATGAGCAGTTCTTC	CSVNHDPNEQFF	.	TRBV29-1	few	TRBJ2-1
TGTGCCAGCAGTTTGGACAGAAAAGAGACCCAGTACTTC	CASSLDRKETQYF	.	TRBV12-3/TRBV12-4	few	TRBJ2-5
TGTGCCAGCACCGGCCGGTCTCCCCTCGGTAGACATGGCTACACCTTC	CASTGRSPLGRHGYTF	.	TRBV28	many	TRBJ1-2
TGTGCCAGCAGGGGACAGGGGCGTTTGCCAGATACGCAGTATTTT	CASRGQGRLPDTQYF	TRBD1	TRBV6-5	.	TRBJ2-3
TGTGCCAGCAGCTTAGGTCAGGGACACGAGCAGTACTTC	CASSLGQGHEQYF	.	TRBV7-2	many	TRBJ2-7